The 21 T cell receptor beta chains below all came from one sample that was sequenced in a study of blood T cells in healthy people across ages. The use of a sample-barcoded 5' primer and a J-beta primer mix characterized a second PCR of about 7 to 12 cycles. TCRdb called the 5' RACE reads again in MiXCR, with one record for every CDR3 protein. The data show 900,000 to 950,000 distinct CDR3 sequences, 25% to 30% seen once. These sequences were also reported in another study, on T cells of mothers and their children.

The sample comprised blood. Receptors were obtained from a woman aged 35 to 49 in good health.

V is TRBV11-2 and J is TRBJ2-5, with TRBD1 identical over 10 bases. V was pared by 1 base and J by 10 bases, with 9 bases of the junction left unmatched. Germline values: CDR1 SGHAT, CDR2 FQNNGV. The CDR3 length is 15 residues. CDR3 nucleotide sequence: TGTGCCAGCAGCTTAGGGTCTGGGACAGGGGTAATCCAGTACTTC. It encodes CASSLGSGTGVIQYF.

This chain links TRBV14 with TRBJ2-7; no definite D call. The CDR3 is 13 amino acids. V was trimmed by 0 bases and J by 5 bases, leaving 8 bases between them. Germline-derived CDR1 and CDR2 are SGHDN and FVKESK. The CDR3 spells CASSQEYPHEQYF. DNA of the CDR3: TGTGCCAGCAGCCAAGAGTACCCCCACGAGCAGTACTTC.

The genes are TRBV29-1 and TRBJ2-2, with a tentative D call TRBD1 (6 bases). The CDR3 runs to 15 residues. Per the germline V gene, CDR1 is SQVTM and CDR2 is ANQGSEA. V was cut by 7 bases and J by 1 base, with 16 bases left in between. In DNA, the CDR3 is TGCAGCGCACGCCAGGGGACGGTGAACACCGGGGAGCTGTTTTTT. It yields the protein CSARQGTVNTGELFF.

Note on this clonotype: The junction does not match germline at one end; this may be a read error. The chain is built from TRBV12-3 or TRBV12-4 and TRBJ2-3; D uncertain. The length of the CDR3 is 14 residues. CDR3 sequence: CAILRIGSTDAQYF. CDR3 bases: TGTGCCATCCTCCGCATAGGTAGCACAGATGCGCAGTATTTT.

The chain has TRBV28 and TRBJ2-7; 12 nucleotides match TRBD1. This CDR3 comprises 15 residues. Germline CDR1 is MDHEN and CDR2 is SYDVKM. V was clipped by 7 bases and J by 5 bases; unmatched bases: 9. Here the CDR3 reads CASNARGTGGHEQYF. In nucleotides, the CDR3 is TGTGCCAGCAACGCACGGGGGACAGGGGGCCACGAGCAGTACTTC.

This rearrangement joins TRBV5-1 to TRBJ2-1; 12 nucleotides align to TRBD2. CDR1 is SGHRS, CDR2 YFSETQ, per germline. CDR3 size: 17 residues. The V and J ends lost 4 bases and 9 bases, in that order; junction bases with no gene match: 14. The CDR3, as DNA: TGCGCCAGCAGCCAAACAACACTAGCGGGGGGTTTCGGTGAGCAGTTCTTC. Protein: CASSQTTLAGGFGEQFF.

At least ten counts were recorded for this clonotype. The chain employs TRBV12-3 or TRBV12-4 and TRBJ2-7; D is possibly TRBD2 (6 bases). The CDR3 spans 15 residues. The V end was cut by 7 bases, the J end by 4 bases, with 20 bases between. CDR3 bases: TGTGCCAGCACCCCCAACGGGACTCCCACGTACGAGCAGTACTTC. The encoded protein is CASTPNGTPTYEQYF.

V is TRBV5-1 and J is TRBJ2-3, with 7 bases identical to TRBD2. The CDR3 extends over 17 amino acids. Losses at the gene ends were 6 bases for V and 3 bases for J; bases not matched to a gene: 16. Germline V CDR1 and CDR2: SGHRS, YFSETQ. CDR3 protein: CASNVLVSGGRTDTQYF. The CDR3 nucleotides are TGCGCCAGCAACGTCCTCGTCTCCGGGGGGAGGACAGATACGCAGTATTTT.

This clonotype was counted a few times. The chain is built from TRBV9 and TRBJ2-1, with D possibly being TRBD1 (6 bases). CDR1 and CDR2 from the germline V gene are SGDLS and YYNGEE. The CDR3 loop spans 16 amino acids. The V end lost 0 bases, the J end lost 2 bases, and 12 bases lay between the germline ends. DNA for the CDR3: TGTGCCAGCAGCGTAGACGGGGCAGGGGCCTACAATGAGCAGTTCTTC. It is translated as CASSVDGAGAYNEQFF.

This clonotype has just a few counts. This chain joins TRBV7-2 and TRBJ1-4; TRBD1 agrees at 7 bases. This CDR3 is built from 17 residues. CDR1 is SGHTA and CDR2 is FQGNSA in the germline V gene. V was pared by 4 bases and J by 8 bases, with 16 bases of the junction left unmatched. For the CDR3, the DNA is TGTGCCAGCAGCTCCGGAGCGGGTCAGGGGGGACGGGAAAAACTGTTTTTT. It encodes CASSSGAGQGGREKLFF.

The chain uses TRBV12-3 or TRBV12-4 and TRBJ1-5; D uncertain. The CDR3 sequence is 15 residues long. V was pared by 5 bases and J by 4 bases, with 15 bases between. The CDR3 spells CASSLTWSSNQPQHF. DNA for the CDR3: TGTGCCAGCAGTCTGACATGGTCTTCTAATCAGCCCCAGCATTTT.

This clonotype turned up a few times. One end of the junction varies from germline; a read error may be responsible. The CDR3 DNA reads TGTGCCAGCAGCTTAAGACAGGGCCCCTCCCACGAGCAGTACTTC. This encodes CASSLRQGPSHEQYF. The chain couples TRBV7-8 to TRBJ2-7; 7 bases agree with TRBD1. Germline-derived CDR1 and CDR2 are SGHVS and FQNEAQ. The CDR3 length is 15 residues. Using reference TRBV7-8 and TRBJ2-7 for the parts outside the CDR3, the full variable domain is GAGVSQSPRYKVAKRGQDVALRCDPISGHVSLFWYQQALGQGPEFLTYFQNEAQLDKSGLPSDRFFAERPEGSVSTLKIQRTQQEDSAVYLCASSLRQGPSHEQYFGPGTRLTVT.

V is TRBV7-2 and J is TRBJ2-4; D is possibly TRBD2 (6 bases). Between the trimmed V and J ends, which lost 5 bases and 5 bases, there was a span of 13 bases. CDR3 length: 14 amino acids. CDR1 is SGHTA and CDR2 is FQGNSA in the germline V gene. The CDR3 spells CASSRGGAENIQYF. The DNA for the CDR3 is TGTGCCAGCAGCCGAGGCGGGGCAGAAAACATTCAGTACTTC.

This clonotype was recorded at least ten times. The rearrangement links TRBV6-1 to TRBJ2-7; D gene uncertain. The CDR3 contains 14 residues. Germline V lookup: CDR1 MNHNS, CDR2 SASEGT. Trimming left V 2 bases short and J 2 bases short, with 10 bases between. The CDR3 DNA reads as TGTGCCAGCAGTGAATCGGTAGGACCCTACGAGCAGTACTTC. Residues: CASSESVGPYEQYF.

In this sample, this clonotype turned up a few times. The J gene is TRBJ1-1, the V gene TRBV27; 10 bases are shared with TRBD1. Germline assignment: CDR1 MNHEY and CDR2 SMNVEV (reference sequence). Trimming at V came to 6 bases and at J to 9 bases, leaving 10 bases not matched to a gene. This CDR3 contains 14 residues. The CDR3 nucleotides read TGTGCCAGCAGCTTGGAGGGACAGGGGAGGAAAGCTTTCTTT. Translated: CASSLEGQGRKAFF.

The chain recombines TRBV7-9 with TRBJ1-2, with D possibly being TRBD1 (6 bases). This CDR3 has 15 residues. Trimming cost V 5 bases and J 2 bases, with 15 bases left between them. CDR1 is SEHNR and CDR2 is FQNEAQ in the germline V gene (reference sequence). CDR3 loop: CASSGGKDRNYGYTF. CDR3 in DNA: TGTGCCAGCAGCGGGGGAAAGGACAGAAACTATGGCTACACCTTC.

This clonotype was recorded at least ten times. The gene calls are TRBV7-2 and TRBJ2-5; unclear D gene. The CDR3 is 13 amino acids. The V end lost 4 bases, the J end lost 2 bases, and 8 bases lay between the germline ends. Germline V gene data show CDR1 as SGHTA and CDR2 as FQGNSA. In DNA, the CDR3 is TGTGCCAGCAGCTCTGGACGTCAAGAGACCCAGTACTTC. Translated: CASSSGRQETQYF.

This clonotype was detected a few times. The V gene is TRBV28, the J gene TRBJ1-5, with TRBD1 matching 9 bases. CDR1 is MDHEN and CDR2 is SYDVKM in the germline V gene. The J segment lost 4 bases and the V segment lost 8 bases, leaving 9 bases of the junction unmatched. The CDR3 loop spans 15 amino acids. The DNA for the CDR3 is TGTGCCAGCTACGATCGGACAGGGGCAAATCAGCCCCAGCATTTT. Its translation is CASYDRTGANQPQHF.

In its sample, this clonotype was seen a few times. CDR3 region: CASSPLSGGVGETQYF. Here the CDR3 DNA reads TGTGCCAGCAGCCCCCTGAGCGGGGGGGTGGGAGAGACCCAGTACTTC. The rearrangement joins TRBV7-3 to TRBJ2-5; TRBD2 matches at 10 bases. The CDR3 has 16 amino acids. CDR1 SGHTA and CDR2 FQGTGA come from the germline V gene. V was clipped by 5 bases and J by 4 bases; unmatched bases: 10.

The V call is TRBV7-2, the J call TRBJ2-3; D is ambiguous. V was cut by 1 base and J by 0 bases, with 14 bases left in between. Germline V CDR1 and CDR2: SGHTA, FQGNSA. The CDR3 extends over 17 amino acids. For the CDR3, the DNA is TGTGCCAGCAGCTTAGGAGTACAGATAACTAGCACAGATACGCAGTATTTT. Protein: CASSLGVQITSTDTQYF.

This rearrangement joins TRBV4-1 to TRBJ2-1, with 11 bases fitting TRBD2. The ends lost 4 bases at V and 7 bases at J; junction bases unmatched: 3. This CDR3 contains 14 residues. The germline gives CDR1 MGHRA, CDR2 YSYEKL. CDR3 loop: CASSRWTSGNEQFF. The CDR3, as DNA: TGCGCCAGCAGCCGATGGACTAGCGGGAATGAGCAGTTCTTC.